The 14 T cell receptor beta chains in this list originate from one sample, sequenced in a study of T cell changes during pregnancy in multiple sclerosis. Some clones are missing from TCRdb's copy, which holds only in-frame ones; the method was immunoSEQ multiplex PCR. In the table there are under 55,000 clones, about 91% of which are singletons. Sequenced material: CD8+ T cells from peripheral blood mononuclear cells, taken after pregnancy. Every receptor here comes from a female donor with multiple sclerosis, enrolled in a pregnancy study.

This chain connects TRBV19 to TRBJ1-1, with D tentatively TRBD1 (5 bases). Germline lookup yields CDR1 LNHDA and CDR2 SQIVND (reference sequence). V shed 3 bases and J shed 1 base, with 9 bases lying between them. This CDR3 region has 14 residues. The CDR3 sequence: CASSIGHGNTEAFF. For the CDR3, the DNA is TGTGCCAGTAGTATCGGACATGGGAACACTGAAGCTTTCTTT.

This clone is a singleton in its sample. This chain uses TRBV5-8 with TRBJ2-3; 8 bases line up with TRBD1. This CDR3 comprises 15 residues. Germline values: CDR1 SGHTS, CDR2 YDEGEE. V lost 4 bases, J lost 1 base, and 5 bases stayed unmatched. CDR3: CASSQWTGRTDTQYF. For the CDR3, the DNA is TGTGCCAGCAGCCAATGGACAGGGCGCACAGATACGCAGTATTTT. Complete variable domain (other parts from reference TRBV5-8 and TRBJ2-3): EAGVTQSPTHLIKTRGQQATLRCSPISGHTSVYWYQQALGLGLQFLLWYDEGEERNRGNFPPRFSGRQFPNYSSELNVNALELEDSALYLCASSQWTGRTDTQYFGPGTRLTVL.

The J gene is TRBJ1-1, the V gene TRBV5-4; 9 nucleotides match TRBD1. The J segment lost 3 bases and the V segment lost 6 bases, leaving 12 bases of the junction unmatched. The germline CDR1 and CDR2 sequences are SGHNT and YYREEE (reference sequence). The CDR3 is 16 amino acids. In nucleotides, the CDR3 is TGTGCCAGCACTCCCACAGGGGGCGTGGCGGACACTGAAGCTTTCTTT. This gives the protein CASTPTGGVADTEAFF.

This chain uses TRBV9 with TRBJ1-4; D is undetermined. The germline gives CDR1 SGDLS, CDR2 YYNGEE. V was clipped by 3 bases and J by 3 bases, with 12 bases between them. The CDR3 has 15 amino acids. The CDR3 DNA reads TGTGCCAGCAGCGGCGGGAGGGAGCCTAATGAAAAACTGTTTTTT. Amino acid sequence: CASSGGREPNEKLFF.

This chain connects TRBV6-5 to TRBJ2-2; D not certain. V lost 6 bases, J lost 3 bases, and 8 bases lay in between. Germline CDR1 is MNHEY and CDR2 is SVGAGI. This CDR3 region has 13 residues. DNA of the CDR3: TGTGCCAGCAGACCACTTTACACCGGGGAGCTGTTTTTT. Translating it yields CASRPLYTGELFF.

J is TRBJ2-1 and V is TRBV19, with TRBD2 matching 11 bases. Unmatched junction bases numbered 7, after V lost 5 bases and J lost 7 bases. Germline V lookup: CDR1 LNHDA, CDR2 SQIVND (reference sequence). The CDR3 has 15 amino acids. The CDR3: CASSHLAGGTNEQFF. CDR3 DNA sequence: TGTGCCAGTAGTCATCTAGCGGGGGGTACAAATGAGCAGTTCTTC.

V usage is TRBV6-6 and J usage is TRBJ2-7, with 9 bases that match TRBD1. V lost 6 bases, J lost 4 bases, and 4 bases stayed unmatched. The CDR3 consists of 13 residues. CDR1 is MNHNY, CDR2 SVGAGI, per germline (reference sequence). CDR3: CASRAGQGYEQYF. Here the CDR3 DNA reads TGTGCCAGCAGAGCTGGACAGGGGTACGAGCAGTACTTC.

This chain links TRBV5-1 with TRBJ2-1; TRBD2 agrees at 14 bases. Germline CDR1 SGHRS, CDR2 YFSETQ. Unmatched junction bases numbered 10, after V lost 4 bases and J lost 4 bases. This CDR3 contains 18 residues. The DNA for the CDR3 is TGCGCCAGCAGCCCACCGACTAGCGGGGGGGCCAAGTACAATGAGCAGTTCTTC. Protein product: CASSPPTSGGAKYNEQFF.

V is TRBV9 and J is TRBJ2-5, with a weak D call TRBD1 (6 bases). The V gene lost 0 bases and the J gene lost 3 bases, with 9 bases spanning the gap. Germline CDR1 SGDLS, CDR2 YYNGEE. CDR3 length: 14 residues. CDR3 in amino acids: CASSVGDTEETQYF. The CDR3 DNA follows: TGTGCCAGCAGCGTAGGGGACACGGAAGAGACCCAGTACTTC.

This clone was counted only a few times. CDR3 sequence: CASSSPGTTMNTEAFF. CDR3 DNA sequence: TGTGCCAGCAGCTCGCCCGGGACTACCATGAACACTGAAGCTTTCTTT. This sequence joins TRBV13 and TRBJ1-1; weak D call: TRBD1 (5 bases). Per germline, CDR1 PRHDT and CDR2 FYEKMQ (reference sequence). With 4 bases removed from V and 0 bases from J, the gap between germline ends came to 15 bases. The CDR3 extends over 16 amino acids.

V and J are TRBV5-5 and TRBJ2-7; possibly TRBD1 for D (5 bases). The CDR3 totals 15 residues. The V end lost 5 bases, the J end lost 1 base, and 16 bases lay between the germline ends. Per the germline V gene, CDR1 is SGHKS and CDR2 is YYEKEE (reference sequence). This chain's CDR3 is CASRNLQASSYEQYF. CDR3 in DNA: TGTGCCAGCAGGAACTTACAGGCGTCGTCCTACGAGCAGTACTTC.

The rearrangement joins TRBV4-1 to TRBJ2-5; 7 nucleotides line up with TRBD1. CDR3 length: 14 amino acids. Germline V gene sequence: CDR1 MGHRA, CDR2 YSYEKL. The trim removed 1 base at V and 4 bases at J, leaving 3 bases unmatched. The CDR3 region has the DNA TGCGCCAGCAGCCAAGGTGACAGGGCAGAGACCCAGTACTTC. Translation: CASSQGDRAETQYF.

This chain uses TRBV30 with TRBJ2-4, with D maybe TRBD1 (5 bases). Germline values: CDR1 GTSNPN, CDR2 SVGIG (reference sequence). The CDR3 runs 14 residues. V gave up 0 bases and J gave up 2 bases, with 8 bases separating them. The DNA of the CDR3 is TGTGCCTGGAGTGTCGACAGATCCAAAAACATTCAGTACTTC. Residues: CAWSVDRSKNIQYF.

The gene calls are TRBV27 and TRBJ2-1, with 8 positions matching TRBD2. Losses at the gene ends were 1 base for V and 2 bases for J; bases not matched to a gene: 7. The CDR3 extends over 17 amino acids. CDR1 and CDR2 from the germline V gene are MNHEY and SMNVEV (reference sequence). The CDR3 region has the DNA TGTGCCAGCAGTTTATTGGGCGGGGGGATAGCCTACAATGAGCAGTTCTTC. Protein: CASSLLGGGIAYNEQFF.